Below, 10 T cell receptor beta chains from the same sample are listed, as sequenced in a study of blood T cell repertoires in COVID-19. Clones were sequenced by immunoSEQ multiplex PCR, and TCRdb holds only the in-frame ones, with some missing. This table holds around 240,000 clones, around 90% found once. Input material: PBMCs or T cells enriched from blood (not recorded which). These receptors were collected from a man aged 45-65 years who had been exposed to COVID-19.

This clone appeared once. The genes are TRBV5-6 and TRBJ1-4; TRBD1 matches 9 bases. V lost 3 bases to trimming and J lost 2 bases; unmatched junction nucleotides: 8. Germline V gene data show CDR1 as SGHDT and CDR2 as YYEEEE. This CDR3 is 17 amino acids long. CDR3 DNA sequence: TGTGCCAGCAGCTGGAGGGCAGGACAGGGGACTAATGAAAAACTGTTTTTT. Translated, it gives CASSWRAGQGTNEKLFF.

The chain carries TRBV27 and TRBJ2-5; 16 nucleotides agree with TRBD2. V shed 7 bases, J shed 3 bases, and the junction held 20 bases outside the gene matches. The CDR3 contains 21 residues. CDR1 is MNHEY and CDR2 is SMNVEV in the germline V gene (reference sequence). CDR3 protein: CASNPVLPGLAGGPAEETQYF. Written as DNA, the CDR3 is TGTGCCAGCAACCCGGTTCTACCGGGACTAGCGGGGGGGCCGGCCGAAGAGACCCAGTACTTC.

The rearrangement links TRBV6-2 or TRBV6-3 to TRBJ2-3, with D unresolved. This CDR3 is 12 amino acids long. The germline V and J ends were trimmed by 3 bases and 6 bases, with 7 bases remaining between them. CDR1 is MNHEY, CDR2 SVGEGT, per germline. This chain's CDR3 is CASSYGVDTQYF. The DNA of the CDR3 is TGTGCCAGCAGTTATGGAGTGGATACGCAGTATTTT.

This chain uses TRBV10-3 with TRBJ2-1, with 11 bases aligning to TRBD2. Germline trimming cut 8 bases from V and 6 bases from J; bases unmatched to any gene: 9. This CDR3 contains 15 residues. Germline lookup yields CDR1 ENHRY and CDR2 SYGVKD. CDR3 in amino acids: CAIGIAGGRVNEQFF. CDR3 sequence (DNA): TGTGCCATCGGGATAGCGGGGGGGCGGGTCAATGAGCAGTTCTTC.

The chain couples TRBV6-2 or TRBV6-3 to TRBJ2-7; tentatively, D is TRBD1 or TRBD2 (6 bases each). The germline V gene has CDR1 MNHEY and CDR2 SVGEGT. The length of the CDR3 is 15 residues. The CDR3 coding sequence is TGTGCCAGCAGTGACTCGGGGGCCTCTGGCTACGAGCAGTACGTC. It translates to CASSDSGASGYEQYV.

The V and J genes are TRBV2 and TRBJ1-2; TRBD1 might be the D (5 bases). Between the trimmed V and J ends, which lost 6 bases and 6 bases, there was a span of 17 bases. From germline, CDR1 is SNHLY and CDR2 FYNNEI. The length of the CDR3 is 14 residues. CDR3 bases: TGTGCCAGCAGCGGACGGGGGGGATACGATGGCTACACCTTC. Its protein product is CASSGRGGYDGYTF.

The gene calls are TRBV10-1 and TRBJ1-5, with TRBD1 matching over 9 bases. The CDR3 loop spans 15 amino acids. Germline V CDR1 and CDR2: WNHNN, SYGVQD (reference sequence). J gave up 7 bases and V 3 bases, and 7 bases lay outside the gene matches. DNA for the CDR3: TGCGCCAGCAGTGATCGGACAGGGGTAAGGCAGCCCCAGCATTTT. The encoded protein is CASSDRTGVRQPQHF.

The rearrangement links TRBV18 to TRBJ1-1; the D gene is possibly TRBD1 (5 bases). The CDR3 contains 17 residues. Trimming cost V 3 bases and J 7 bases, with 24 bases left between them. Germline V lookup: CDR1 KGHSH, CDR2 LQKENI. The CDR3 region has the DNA TGTGCCAGCTCACCGTTTTTGGGGGGAAGAGCCCCCGGTGAAGCTTTCTTT. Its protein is CASSPFLGGRAPGEAFF.

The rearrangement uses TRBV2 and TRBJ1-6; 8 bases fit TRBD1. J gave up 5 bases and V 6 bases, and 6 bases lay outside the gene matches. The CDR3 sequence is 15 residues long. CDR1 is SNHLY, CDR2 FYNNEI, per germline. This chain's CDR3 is CASRLTGANNSPLHF. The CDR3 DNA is TGTGCCAGCAGACTGACAGGGGCGAATAATTCACCCCTCCACTTT.

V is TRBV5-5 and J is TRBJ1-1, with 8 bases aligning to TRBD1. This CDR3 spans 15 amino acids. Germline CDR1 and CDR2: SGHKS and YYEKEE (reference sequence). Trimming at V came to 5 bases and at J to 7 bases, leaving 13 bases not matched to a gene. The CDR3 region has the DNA TGTGCCAGCAGTTTTCCAGGGGGCGGAGGTATTGAAGCTTTCTTT. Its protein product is CASSFPGGGGIEAFF.